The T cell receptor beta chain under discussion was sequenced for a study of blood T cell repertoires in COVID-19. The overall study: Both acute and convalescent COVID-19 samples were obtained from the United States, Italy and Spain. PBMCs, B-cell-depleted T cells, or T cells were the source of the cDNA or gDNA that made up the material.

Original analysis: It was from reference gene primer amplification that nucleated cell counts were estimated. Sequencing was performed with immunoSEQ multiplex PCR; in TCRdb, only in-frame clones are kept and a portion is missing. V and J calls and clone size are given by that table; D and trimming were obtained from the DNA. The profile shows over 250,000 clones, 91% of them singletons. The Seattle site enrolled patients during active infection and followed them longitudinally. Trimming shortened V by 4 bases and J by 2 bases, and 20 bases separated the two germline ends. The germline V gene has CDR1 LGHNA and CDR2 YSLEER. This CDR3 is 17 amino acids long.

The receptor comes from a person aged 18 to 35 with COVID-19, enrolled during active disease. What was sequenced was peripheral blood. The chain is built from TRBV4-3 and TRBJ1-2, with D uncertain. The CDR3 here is CASSPKGIVGENYGYTF. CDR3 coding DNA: TGCGCCAGCAGCCCCAAAGGGATCGTCGGGGAAAACTATGGCTACACCTTC.